Listed below are T cell receptor beta chains from one sample, sequenced in a study of cytomegalovirus exposure and HLA in healthy donors. Clones were read by immunoSEQ multiplex PCR, and TCRdb kept only the in-frame ones, dropping some. This table has roughly 73,000 clones, roughly 70% appearing once. The sequencing input was PBMCs. These receptors all stem from a man in his 70s in good health and CMV-seronegative. The CDR3 runs from the conserved cysteine through the conserved F or W. The order of the fields is CDR3 length, clone size, D gene, J gene, V gene, CDR3 protein, CDR3 DNA. The D gene is left open where the match is weak. A clone size is listed for some rows: how often the clone was seen (once, few, many), or a class if it is expanded.

17,.,TRBD1,TRBJ2-6,TRBV6-1,CASSKDRGLLKANVLTF,TGTGCCAGCAGTAAAGACAGGGGGCTTCTAAAGGCCAACGTCCTGACTTTC
15,once,TRBD2,TRBJ2-2,TRBV5-8,CASSQTSGYTGELFF,TGTGCCAGCAGCCAGACTAGCGGTTACACCGGGGAGCTGTTTTTT
14,.,.,TRBJ2-7,TRBV5-5,CASSLGWSSYEQYF,TGTGCCAGCAGCTTGGGATGGAGCTCCTACGAGCAGTACTTC
15,.,TRBD2,TRBJ2-5,TRBV30,CAWSLAGGMQETQYF,TGTGCCTGGAGTCTAGCGGGGGGTATGCAAGAGACCCAGTACTTC
16,.,.,TRBJ2-5,TRBV18,CASSPPTLAVAKTQYF,TGTGCCAGCTCACCACCTACGCTAGCTGTGGCGAAGACCCAGTACTTC
15,.,.,TRBJ1-6,TRBV5-1,CASSSSGSGNSPLHF,TGCGCCAGCAGCTCCTCAGGGAGCGGGAATTCACCCCTCCACTTT
16,.,.,TRBJ2-7,TRBV29-1,CSVEIPRHEGSYEQYF,TGCAGCGTTGAGATCCCTAGGCACGAGGGTTCGTACGAGCAGTACTTC
15,few,.,TRBJ2-1,TRBV10-3,CATTSFAENYNEQFF,TGTGCCACAACCTCATTTGCGGAAAACTACAATGAGCAGTTCTTC
15,.,TRBD1,TRBJ1-2,TRBV6-5,CASSYRTGFSYGYTF,TGTGCCAGCAGTTACAGGACAGGGTTTAGCTATGGCTACACCTTC
17,.,TRBD1,TRBJ1-6,TRBV5-1,CASSLSAGGATNSPLHF,TGCGCCAGCAGCTTGTCCGCAGGGGGTGCAACTAATTCACCCCTCCACTTT
15,.,TRBD1,TRBJ1-5,TRBV7-8,CASSYNTGGGQPQHF,TGTGCCAGCAGCTACAACACAGGGGGCGGTCAGCCCCAGCATTTT
15,.,TRBD1,TRBJ1-4,TRBV18,CASSPGQAEVEKLFF,TGTGCCAGCTCACCCGGACAGGCGGAGGTTGAAAAACTGTTTTTT
16,once,TRBD1,TRBJ1-2,TRBV11-2,CASAESARGLGYGYTF,TGTGCCAGCGCCGAGTCGGCGAGGGGGCTGGGCTATGGCTACACCTTC
14,.,TRBD1,TRBJ1-2,TRBV30,CAWSFLTTGNGYTF,TGTGCCTGGTCCTTTCTAACGACAGGGAATGGCTACACCTTC
16,.,TRBD1,TRBJ2-5,TRBV27,CASSFTGQGSSGTQYF,TGTGCCAGCAGTTTCACTGGACAGGGCTCCTCAGGGACCCAGTACTTC
16,.,.,TRBJ2-3,TRBV5-5,CASSSGLAYSTDTQYF,TGTGCCAGCAGCTCAGGACTGGCCTATAGCACAGATACGCAGTATTTT
16,.,.,TRBJ2-7,TRBV28,CASSLSPAEYSYEQYF,TGTGCCAGCAGTTTATCGCCAGCGGAATACTCCTACGAGCAGTACTTC
15,few,TRBD2,TRBJ2-5,TRBV4-1,CASSQGGLAGETQYF,TGCGCCAGCAGCCAAGGGGGACTAGCTGGGGAGACCCAGTACTTC
11,.,.,TRBJ2-7,TRBV5-8,CASSSYYEQYF,TGTGCCAGCAGCTCCTACTACGAGCAGTACTTC
14,many,TRBD1,TRBJ1-3,TRBV6-1,CASRDRGWGNTIYF,TGTGCCAGCAGGGACAGGGGGTGGGGAAACACCATATATTTT
16,.,TRBD1,TRBJ1-4,TRBV4-3,CASSQAPGQGVEKLFF,TGCGCCAGCAGCCAAGCTCCGGGACAGGGGGTGGAAAAACTGTTTTTT
14,.,.,TRBJ2-7,TRBV30,CAWSVQVKPYEQYF,TGTGCCTGGAGTGTACAGGTAAAACCCTACGAGCAGTACTTC
15,.,TRBD1,TRBJ1-2,TRBV11-2,CASSETGQAPYGYTF,TGTGCCAGCAGCGAAACGGGACAGGCTCCCTATGGCTACACCTTC
15,.,TRBD1,TRBJ1-4,TRBV6-1,CASSEGQGLWEKLFF,TGTGCCAGCAGTGAGGGACAGGGTCTATGGGAAAAACTGTTTTTT